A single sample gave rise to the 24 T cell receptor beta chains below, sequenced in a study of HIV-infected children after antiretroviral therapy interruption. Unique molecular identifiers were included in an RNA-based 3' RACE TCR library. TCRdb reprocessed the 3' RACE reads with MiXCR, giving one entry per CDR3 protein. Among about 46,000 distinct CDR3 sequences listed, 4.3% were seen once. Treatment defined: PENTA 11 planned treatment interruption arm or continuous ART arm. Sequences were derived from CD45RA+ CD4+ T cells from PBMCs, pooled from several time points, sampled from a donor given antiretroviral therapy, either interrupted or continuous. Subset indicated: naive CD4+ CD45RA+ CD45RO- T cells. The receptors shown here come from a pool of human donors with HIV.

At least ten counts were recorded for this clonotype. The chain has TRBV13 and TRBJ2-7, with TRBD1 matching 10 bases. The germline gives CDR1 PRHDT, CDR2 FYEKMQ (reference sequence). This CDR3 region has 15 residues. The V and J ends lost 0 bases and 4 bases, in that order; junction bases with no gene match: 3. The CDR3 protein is CASSLGTGGWYEQYF. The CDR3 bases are TGTGCCAGCAGCTTAGGGACAGGGGGCTGGTACGAGCAGTACTTC. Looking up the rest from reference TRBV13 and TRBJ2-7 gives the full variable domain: AAGVIQSPRHLIKEKRETATLKCYPIPRHDTVYWYQQGPGQDPQFLISFYEKMQSDKGSIPDRFSAQQFSDYHSELNMSSLELGDSALYFCASSLGTGGWYEQYFGPGTRLTVT.

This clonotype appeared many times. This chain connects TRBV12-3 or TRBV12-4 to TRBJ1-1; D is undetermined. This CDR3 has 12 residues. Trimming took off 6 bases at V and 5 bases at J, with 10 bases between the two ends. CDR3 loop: CASSLTQTEAFF. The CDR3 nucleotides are TGTGCCAGCAGCCTTACACAGACTGAAGCTTTCTTT.

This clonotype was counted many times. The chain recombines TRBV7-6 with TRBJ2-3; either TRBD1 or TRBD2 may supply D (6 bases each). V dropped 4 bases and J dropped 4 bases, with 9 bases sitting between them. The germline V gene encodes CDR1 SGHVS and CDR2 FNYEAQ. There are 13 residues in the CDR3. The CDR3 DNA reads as TGTGCCAGCAGCTGGGGGGCTTCAGATACGCAGTATTTT. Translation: CASSWGASDTQYF.

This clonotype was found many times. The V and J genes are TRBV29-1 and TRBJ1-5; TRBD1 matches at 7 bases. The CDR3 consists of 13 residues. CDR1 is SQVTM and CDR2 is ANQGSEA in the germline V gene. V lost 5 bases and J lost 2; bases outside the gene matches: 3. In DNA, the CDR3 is TGCAGCGTTTTAGGACAGGGCAATCAGCCCCAGCATTTT. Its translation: CSVLGQGNQPQHF. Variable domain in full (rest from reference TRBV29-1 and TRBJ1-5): SAVISQKPSRDICQRGTSLTIQCQVDSQVTMMFWYRQQPGQSLTLIATANQGSEATYESGFVIDKFPISRPNLTFSTLTVSNMSPEDSSIYLCSVLGQGNQPQHFGDGTRLSIL.

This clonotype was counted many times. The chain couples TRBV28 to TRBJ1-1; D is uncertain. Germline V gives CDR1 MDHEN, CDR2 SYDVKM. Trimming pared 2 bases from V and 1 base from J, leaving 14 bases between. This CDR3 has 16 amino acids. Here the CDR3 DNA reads TGTGCCAGCAGTTTACAAGAACTATTCAAGAACACTGAAGCTTTCTTT. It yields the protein CASSLQELFKNTEAFF.

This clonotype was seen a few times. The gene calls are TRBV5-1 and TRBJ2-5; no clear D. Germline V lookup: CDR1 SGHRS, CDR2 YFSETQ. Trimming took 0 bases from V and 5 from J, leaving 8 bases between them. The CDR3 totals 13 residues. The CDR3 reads CASSLEGGETQYF. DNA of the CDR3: TGCGCCAGCAGCTTGGAAGGTGGGGAGACCCAGTACTTC.

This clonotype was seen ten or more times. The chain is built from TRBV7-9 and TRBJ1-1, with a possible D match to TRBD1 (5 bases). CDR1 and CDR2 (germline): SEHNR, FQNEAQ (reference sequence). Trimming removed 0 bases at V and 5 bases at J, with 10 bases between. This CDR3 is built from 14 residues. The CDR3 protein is CASSLATQVTEAFF. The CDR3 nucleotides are TGTGCCAGCAGCTTAGCAACACAGGTAACTGAAGCTTTCTTT. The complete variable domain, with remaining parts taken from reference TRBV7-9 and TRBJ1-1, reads DTGVSQNPRHKITKRGQNVTFRCDPISEHNRLYWYRQTLGQGPEFLTYFQNEAQLEKSRLLSDRFSAERPKGSFSTLEIQRTEQGDSAMYLCASSLATQVTEAFFGQGTRLTVV.

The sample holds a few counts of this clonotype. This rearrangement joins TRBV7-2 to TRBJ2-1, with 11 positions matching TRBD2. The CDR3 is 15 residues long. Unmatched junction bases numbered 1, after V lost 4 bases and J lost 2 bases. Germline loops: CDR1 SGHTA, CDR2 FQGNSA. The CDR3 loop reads CASSSGLAAYNEQFF. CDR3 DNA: TGTGCCAGCAGCTCGGGACTAGCGGCCTACAATGAGCAGTTCTTC.

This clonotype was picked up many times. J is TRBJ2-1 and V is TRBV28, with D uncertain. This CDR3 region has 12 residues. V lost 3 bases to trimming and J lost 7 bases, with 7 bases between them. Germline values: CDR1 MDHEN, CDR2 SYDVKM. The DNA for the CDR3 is TGTGCCAGCAGTTTGGCTCTTAATGAGCAGTTCTTC. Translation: CASSLALNEQFF.

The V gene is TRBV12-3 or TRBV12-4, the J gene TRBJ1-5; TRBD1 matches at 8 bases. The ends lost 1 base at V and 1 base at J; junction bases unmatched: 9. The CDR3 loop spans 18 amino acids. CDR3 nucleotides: TGTGCCAGCAGTTTAGGCAGGGGGCGAAAATTAAGCAATCAGCCCCAGCATTTT. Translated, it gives CASSLGRGRKLSNQPQHF.

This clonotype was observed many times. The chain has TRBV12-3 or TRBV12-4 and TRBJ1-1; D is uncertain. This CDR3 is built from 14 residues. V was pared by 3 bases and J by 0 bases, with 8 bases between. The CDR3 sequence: CASSFERMNTEAFF. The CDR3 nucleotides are TGTGCCAGCAGTTTTGAGCGGATGAACACTGAAGCTTTCTTT.

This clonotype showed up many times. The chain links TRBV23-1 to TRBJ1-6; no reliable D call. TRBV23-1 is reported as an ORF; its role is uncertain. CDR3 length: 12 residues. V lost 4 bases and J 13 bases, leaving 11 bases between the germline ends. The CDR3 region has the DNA TGCGCCAGCAGTCCAGGACGCATTCCCCTCCACTTT. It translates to CASSPGRIPLHF.

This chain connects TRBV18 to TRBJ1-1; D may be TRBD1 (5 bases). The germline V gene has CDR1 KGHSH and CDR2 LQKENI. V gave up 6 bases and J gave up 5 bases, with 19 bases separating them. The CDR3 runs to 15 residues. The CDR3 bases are TGTGCCAGCTCCCCGGGTTCAGGGCTCGGAACTGAAGCTTTCTTT. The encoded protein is CASSPGSGLGTEAFF. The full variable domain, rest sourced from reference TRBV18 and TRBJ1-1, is NAGVMQNPRHLVRRRGQEARLRCSPMKGHSHVYWYRQLPEEGLKFMVYLQKENIIDESGMPKERFSAEFPKEGPSILRIQQVVRGDSAAYFCASSPGSGLGTEAFFGQGTRLTVV.

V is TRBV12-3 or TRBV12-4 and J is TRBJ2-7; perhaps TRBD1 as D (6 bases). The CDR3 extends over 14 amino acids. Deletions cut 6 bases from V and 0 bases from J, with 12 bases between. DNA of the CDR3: TGTGCCAGCAGCTGGACAGCCCACTCCTACGAGCAGTACTTC. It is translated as CASSWTAHSYEQYF.

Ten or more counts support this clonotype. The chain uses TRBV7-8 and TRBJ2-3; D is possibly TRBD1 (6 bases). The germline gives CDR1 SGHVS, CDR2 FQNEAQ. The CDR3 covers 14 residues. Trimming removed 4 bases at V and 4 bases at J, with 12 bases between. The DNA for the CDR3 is TGTGCCAGCAGCTCCAGGGGTCTACCAGATACGCAGTATTTT. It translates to CASSSRGLPDTQYF.

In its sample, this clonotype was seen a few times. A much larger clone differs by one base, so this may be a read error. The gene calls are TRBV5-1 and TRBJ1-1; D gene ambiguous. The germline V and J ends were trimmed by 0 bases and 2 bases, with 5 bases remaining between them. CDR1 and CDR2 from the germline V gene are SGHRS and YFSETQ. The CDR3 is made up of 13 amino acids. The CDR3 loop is CASSLDSNTEAFF. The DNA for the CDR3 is TGCGCCAGCAGCTTGGACAGTAACACTGAAGCTTTCTTT.

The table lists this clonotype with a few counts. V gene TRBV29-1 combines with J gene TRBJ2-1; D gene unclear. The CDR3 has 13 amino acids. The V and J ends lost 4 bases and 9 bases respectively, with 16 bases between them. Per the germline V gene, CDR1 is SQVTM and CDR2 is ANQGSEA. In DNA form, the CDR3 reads TGCAGCGTTGCTAACTCACTGTACGGTGAGCAGTTCTTC. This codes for CSVANSLYGEQFF.

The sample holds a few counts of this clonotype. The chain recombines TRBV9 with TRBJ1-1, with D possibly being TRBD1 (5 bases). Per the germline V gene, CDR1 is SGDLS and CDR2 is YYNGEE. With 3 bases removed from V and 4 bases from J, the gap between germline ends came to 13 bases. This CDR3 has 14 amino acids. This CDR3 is CASSADLGTTEAFF. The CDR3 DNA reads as TGTGCCAGCAGCGCCGATCTGGGGACCACTGAAGCTTTCTTT.

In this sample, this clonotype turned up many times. CDR3 bases: TGCAGTGCTTCAATAGCGGGGTTCCGGAACGAGCAGTACTTC. As protein: CSASIAGFRNEQYF. The rearrangement uses TRBV20-1 and TRBJ2-7, with 8 bases lining up with TRBD2. The CDR3 contains 14 residues. Germline V lookup: CDR1 DFQATT, CDR2 SNEGSKA (reference sequence). V shed 5 bases and J 5 bases; nucleotides not matched to a gene: 11.

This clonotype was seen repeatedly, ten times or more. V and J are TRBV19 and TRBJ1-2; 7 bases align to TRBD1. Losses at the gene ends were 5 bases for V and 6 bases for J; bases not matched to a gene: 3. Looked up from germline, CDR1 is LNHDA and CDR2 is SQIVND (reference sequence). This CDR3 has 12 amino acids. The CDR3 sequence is CASSPTGNGYTF. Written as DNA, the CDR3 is TGTGCCAGTAGTCCGACAGGGAATGGCTACACCTTC.

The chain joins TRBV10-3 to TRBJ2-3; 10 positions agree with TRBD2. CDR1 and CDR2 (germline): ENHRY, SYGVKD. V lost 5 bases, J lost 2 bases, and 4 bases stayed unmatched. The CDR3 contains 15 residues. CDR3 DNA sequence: TGTGCCATCAGTCCACTAGCGGGGCTCACAGATACGCAGTATTTT. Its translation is CAISPLAGLTDTQYF.

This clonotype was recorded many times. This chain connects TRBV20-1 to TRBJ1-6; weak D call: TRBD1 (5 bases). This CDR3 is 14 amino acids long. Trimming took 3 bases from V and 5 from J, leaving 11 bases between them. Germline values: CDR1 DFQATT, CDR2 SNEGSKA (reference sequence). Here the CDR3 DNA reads TGCAGTGCTAGGGATCAGGGAAATAATTCACCCCTCCACTTT. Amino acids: CSARDQGNNSPLHF.

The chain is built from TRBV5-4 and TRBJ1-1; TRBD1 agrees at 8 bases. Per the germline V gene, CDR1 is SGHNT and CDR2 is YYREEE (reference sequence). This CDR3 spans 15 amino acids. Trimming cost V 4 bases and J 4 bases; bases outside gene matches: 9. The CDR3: CASSLLDRDGTEAFF. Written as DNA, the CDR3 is TGTGCCAGCAGCCTGTTGGACAGGGATGGCACTGAAGCTTTCTTT. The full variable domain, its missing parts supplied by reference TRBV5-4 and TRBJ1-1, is ETGVTQSPTHLIKTRGQQVTLRCSSQSGHNTVSWYQQALGQGPQFIFQYYREEENGRGNFPPRFSGLQFPNYSSELNVNALELDDSALYLCASSLLDRDGTEAFFGQGTRLTVV.

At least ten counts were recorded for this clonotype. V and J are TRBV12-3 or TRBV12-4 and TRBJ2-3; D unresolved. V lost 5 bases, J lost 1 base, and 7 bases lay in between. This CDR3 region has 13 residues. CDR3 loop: CASSRRGTDTQYF. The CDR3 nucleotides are TGTGCCAGCAGTCGCCGGGGCACAGATACGCAGTATTTT.